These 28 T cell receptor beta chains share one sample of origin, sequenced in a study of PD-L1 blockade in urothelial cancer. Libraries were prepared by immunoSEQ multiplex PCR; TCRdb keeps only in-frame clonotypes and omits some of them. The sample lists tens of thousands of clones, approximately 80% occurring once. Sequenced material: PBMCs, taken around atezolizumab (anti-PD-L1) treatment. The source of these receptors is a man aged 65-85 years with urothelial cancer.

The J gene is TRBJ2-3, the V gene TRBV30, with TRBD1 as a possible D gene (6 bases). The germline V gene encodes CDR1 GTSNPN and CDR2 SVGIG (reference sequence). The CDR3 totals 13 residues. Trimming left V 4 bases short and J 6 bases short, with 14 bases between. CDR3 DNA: TGTGCCTGGACAGGGGCCCTCAGGGATACGCAGTATTTT. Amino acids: CAWTGALRDTQYF.

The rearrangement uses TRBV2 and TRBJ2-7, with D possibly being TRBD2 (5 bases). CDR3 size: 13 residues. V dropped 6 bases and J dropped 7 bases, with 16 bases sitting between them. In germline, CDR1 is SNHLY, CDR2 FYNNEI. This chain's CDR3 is CASRGAVSGEQYF. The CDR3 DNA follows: TGTGCCAGCAGAGGAGCGGTGAGTGGGGAGCAGTACTTC.

For the CDR3, the DNA is TGTGCCAGCAGTTCGGACTGGGGGAACACTGAAGCTTTCTTT. Translating it yields CASSSDWGNTEAFF. The chain joins TRBV28 to TRBJ1-1, with D unresolved. The CDR3 extends over 14 amino acids. From germline, CDR1 is MDHEN and CDR2 SYDVKM. V lost 4 bases to trimming and J lost 1 base, with 10 bases between them. Full variable domain (outside the CDR3, taken from reference TRBV28 and TRBJ1-1): DVKVTQSSRYLVKRTGEKVFLECVQDMDHENMFWYRQDPGLGLRLIYFSYDVKMKEKGDIPEGYSVSREKKERFSLILESASTNQTSMYLCASSSDWGNTEAFFGQGTRLTVV.

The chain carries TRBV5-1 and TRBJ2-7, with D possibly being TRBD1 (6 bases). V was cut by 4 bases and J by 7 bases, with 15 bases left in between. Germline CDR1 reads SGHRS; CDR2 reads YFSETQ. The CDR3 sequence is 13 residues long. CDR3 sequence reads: CASSPTRQVEQYF. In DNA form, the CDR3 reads TGCGCCAGCAGCCCTACCCGACAGGTAGAGCAGTACTTC.

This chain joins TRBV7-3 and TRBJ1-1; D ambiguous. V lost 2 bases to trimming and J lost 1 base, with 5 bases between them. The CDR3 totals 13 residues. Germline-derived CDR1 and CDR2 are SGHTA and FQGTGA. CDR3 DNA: TGTGCCAGCAGCTTACAGGAGAACACTGAAGCTTTCTTT. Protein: CASSLQENTEAFF.

CDR3 in amino acids: CASCRGTGQYEQYF. CDR3 sequence (DNA): TGTGCCAGCTGTCGCGGGACAGGGCAGTACGAGCAGTACTTC. The V and J genes are TRBV7-6 and TRBJ2-7, with TRBD1 identical over 9 bases. The CDR3 length is 14 residues. The V and J ends lost 8 bases and 4 bases, in that order; junction bases with no gene match: 9. Per germline, CDR1 SGHVS and CDR2 FNYEAQ.

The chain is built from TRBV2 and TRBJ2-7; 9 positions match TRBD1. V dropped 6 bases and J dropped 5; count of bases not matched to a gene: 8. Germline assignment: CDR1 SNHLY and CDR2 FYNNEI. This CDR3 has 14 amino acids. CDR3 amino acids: CASRRDRDLDEQYF. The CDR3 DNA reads TGTGCCAGCAGGAGGGACAGGGATCTCGACGAGCAGTACTTC.

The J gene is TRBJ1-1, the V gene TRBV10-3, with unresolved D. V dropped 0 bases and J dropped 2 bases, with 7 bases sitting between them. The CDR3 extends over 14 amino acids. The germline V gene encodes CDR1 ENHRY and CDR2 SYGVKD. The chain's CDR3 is CAISESQLNTEAFF. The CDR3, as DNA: TGTGCCATCAGTGAGTCCCAACTTAACACTGAAGCTTTCTTT.

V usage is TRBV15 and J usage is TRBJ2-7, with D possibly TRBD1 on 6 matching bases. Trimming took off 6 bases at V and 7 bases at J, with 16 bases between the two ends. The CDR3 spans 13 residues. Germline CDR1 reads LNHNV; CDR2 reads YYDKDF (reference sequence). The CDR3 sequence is CATSLQGRGEQYF. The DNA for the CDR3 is TGTGCCACCAGTCTTCAGGGGCGCGGAGAGCAGTACTTC.

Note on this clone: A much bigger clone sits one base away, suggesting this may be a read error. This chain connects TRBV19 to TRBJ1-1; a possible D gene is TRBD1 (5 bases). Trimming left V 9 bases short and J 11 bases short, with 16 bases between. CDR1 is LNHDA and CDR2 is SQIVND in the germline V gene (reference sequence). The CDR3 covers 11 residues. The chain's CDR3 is CASSEGAGAFF. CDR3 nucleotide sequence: TGTGCCAGCAGCGAAGGGGCCGGGGCTTTCTTT. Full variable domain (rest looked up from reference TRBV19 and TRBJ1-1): DGGITQSPKYLFRKEGQNVTLSCEQNLNHDAMYWYRQDPGQGLRLIYYSQIVNDFQKGDIAEGYSVSREKKESFPLTVTSAQKNPTAFYLCASSEGAGAFFGQGTRLTVV.

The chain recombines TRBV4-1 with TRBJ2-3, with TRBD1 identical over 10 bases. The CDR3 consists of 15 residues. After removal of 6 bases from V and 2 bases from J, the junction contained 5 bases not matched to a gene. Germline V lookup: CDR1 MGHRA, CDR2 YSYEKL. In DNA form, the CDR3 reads TGCGCCAGCAGTAGGGGACAGGGGCCCACAGATACGCAGTATTTT. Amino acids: CASSRGQGPTDTQYF.

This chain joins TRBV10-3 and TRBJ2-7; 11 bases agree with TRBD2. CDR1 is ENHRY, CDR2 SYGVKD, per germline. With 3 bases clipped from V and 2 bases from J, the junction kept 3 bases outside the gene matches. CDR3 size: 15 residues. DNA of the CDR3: TGTGCCATCAGTGAATTAGCGGGAGGGCCCTACGAGCAGTACTTC. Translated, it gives CAISELAGGPYEQYF.

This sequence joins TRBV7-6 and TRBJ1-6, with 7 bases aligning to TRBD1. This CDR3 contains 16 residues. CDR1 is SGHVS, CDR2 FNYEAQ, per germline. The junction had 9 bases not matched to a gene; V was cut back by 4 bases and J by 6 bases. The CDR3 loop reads CASSSRAGGSNSPLHF. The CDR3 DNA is TGTGCCAGCAGCTCGAGGGCAGGGGGATCTAATTCACCCCTCCACTTT.

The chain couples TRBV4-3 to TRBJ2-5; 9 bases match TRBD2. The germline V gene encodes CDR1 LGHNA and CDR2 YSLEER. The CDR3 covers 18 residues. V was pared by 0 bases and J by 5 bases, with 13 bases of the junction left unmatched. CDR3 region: CASSQDLGSGGSLETQYF. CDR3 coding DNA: TGCGCCAGCAGCCAAGATCTGGGAAGCGGGGGGAGTTTGGAGACCCAGTACTTC.

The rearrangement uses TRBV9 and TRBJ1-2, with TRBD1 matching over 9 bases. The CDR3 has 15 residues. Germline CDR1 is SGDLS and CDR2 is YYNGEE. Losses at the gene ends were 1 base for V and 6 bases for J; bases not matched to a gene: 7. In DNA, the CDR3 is TGTGCCAGCAGCGTAAATGGACAGGGGAAGAATGGCTACACCTTC. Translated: CASSVNGQGKNGYTF. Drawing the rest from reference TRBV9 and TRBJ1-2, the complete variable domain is DSGVTQTPKHLITATGQRVTLRCSPRSGDLSVYWYQQSLDQGLQFLIQYYNGEERAKGNILERFSAQQFPDLHSELNLSSLELGDSALYFCASSVNGQGKNGYTFGSGTRLTVV.

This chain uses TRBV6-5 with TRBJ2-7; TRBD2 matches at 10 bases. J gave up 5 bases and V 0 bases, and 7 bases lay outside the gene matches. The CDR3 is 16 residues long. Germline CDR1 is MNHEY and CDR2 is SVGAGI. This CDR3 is CASSYSRLAGVHEQYF. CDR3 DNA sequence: TGTGCCAGCAGTTACTCGAGGCTAGCGGGAGTCCACGAGCAGTACTTC.

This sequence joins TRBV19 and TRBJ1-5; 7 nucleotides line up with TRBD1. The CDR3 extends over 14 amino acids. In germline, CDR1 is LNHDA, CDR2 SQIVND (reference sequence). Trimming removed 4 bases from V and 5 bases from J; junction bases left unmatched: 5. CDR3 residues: CASSSGTDYQPQHF. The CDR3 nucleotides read TGTGCCAGTAGTAGCGGGACAGACTATCAGCCCCAGCATTTT.

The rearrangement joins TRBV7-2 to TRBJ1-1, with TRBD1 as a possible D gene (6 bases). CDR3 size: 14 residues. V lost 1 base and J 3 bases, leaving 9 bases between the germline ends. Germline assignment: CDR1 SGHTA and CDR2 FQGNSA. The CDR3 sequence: CASSLVGGDTEAFF. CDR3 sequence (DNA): TGTGCCAGCAGCTTAGTAGGGGGGGACACTGAAGCTTTCTTT. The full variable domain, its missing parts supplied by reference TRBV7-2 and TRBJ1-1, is GAGVSQSPSNKVTEKGKDVELRCDPISGHTALYWYRQSLGQGLEFLIYFQGNSAPDKSGLPSDRFSAERTGGSVSTLTIQRTQQEDSAVYLCASSLVGGDTEAFFGQGTRLTVV.

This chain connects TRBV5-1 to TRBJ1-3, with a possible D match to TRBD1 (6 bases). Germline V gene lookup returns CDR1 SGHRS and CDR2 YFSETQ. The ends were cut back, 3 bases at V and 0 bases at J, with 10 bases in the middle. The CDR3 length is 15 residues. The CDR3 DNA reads TGCGCCAGCAGCTCACAGGGTCGCTCTGGAAACACCATATATTTT. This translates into CASSSQGRSGNTIYF.

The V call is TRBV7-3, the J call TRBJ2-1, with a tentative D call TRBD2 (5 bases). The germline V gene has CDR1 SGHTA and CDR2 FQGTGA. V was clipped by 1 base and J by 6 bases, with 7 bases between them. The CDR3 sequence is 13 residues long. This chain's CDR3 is CASSLRTSNEQFF. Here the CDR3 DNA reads TGTGCCAGCAGCTTAAGGACTTCCAATGAGCAGTTCTTC.

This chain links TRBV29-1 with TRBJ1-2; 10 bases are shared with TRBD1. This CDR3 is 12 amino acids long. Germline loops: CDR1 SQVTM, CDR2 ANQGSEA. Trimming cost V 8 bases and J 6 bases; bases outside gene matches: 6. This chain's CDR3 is CSLRTGGHGYTF. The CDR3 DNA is TGCAGCTTAAGGACAGGGGGGCATGGCTACACCTTC.

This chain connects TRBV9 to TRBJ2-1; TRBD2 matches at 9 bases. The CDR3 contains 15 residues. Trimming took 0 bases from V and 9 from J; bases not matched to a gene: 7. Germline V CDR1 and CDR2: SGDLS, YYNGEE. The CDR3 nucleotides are TGTGCCAGCAGCGTAGATGCGGGGGGGCAAAGTGAGCAGTTCTTC. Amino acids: CASSVDAGGQSEQFF.

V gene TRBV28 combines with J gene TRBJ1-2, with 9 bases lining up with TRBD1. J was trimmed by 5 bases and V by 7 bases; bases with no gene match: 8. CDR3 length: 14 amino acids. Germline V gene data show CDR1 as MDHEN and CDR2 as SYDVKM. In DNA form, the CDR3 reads TGTGCCAGCAATCCCCTGGGACAGGGATATGGCTACACCTTC. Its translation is CASNPLGQGYGYTF.

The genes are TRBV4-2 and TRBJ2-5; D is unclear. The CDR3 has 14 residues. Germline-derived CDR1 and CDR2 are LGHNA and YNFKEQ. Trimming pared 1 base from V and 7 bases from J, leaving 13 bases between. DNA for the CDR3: TGTGCCAGCAGCCAAGTCAATACCCGAGGGACCCAGTACTTC. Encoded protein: CASSQVNTRGTQYF.

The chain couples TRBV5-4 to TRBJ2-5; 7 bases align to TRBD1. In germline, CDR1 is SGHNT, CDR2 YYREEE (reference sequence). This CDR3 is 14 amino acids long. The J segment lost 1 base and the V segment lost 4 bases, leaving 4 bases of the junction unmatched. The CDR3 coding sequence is TGTGCCAGCAGCCCTGGGACAGCCCAAGAGACCCAGTACTTC. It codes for CASSPGTAQETQYF.

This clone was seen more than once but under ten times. The chain's CDR3 is CASSPRNRDNYGYTF. CDR3 nucleotides: TGTGCCAGCTCCCCAAGAAACAGGGATAACTATGGCTACACCTTC. The chain combines TRBV18 with TRBJ1-2; D might be TRBD1 (6 bases). There are 15 residues in the CDR3. V lost 6 bases to trimming and J lost 1 base, with 15 bases between them. Per the germline V gene, CDR1 is KGHSH and CDR2 is LQKENI.

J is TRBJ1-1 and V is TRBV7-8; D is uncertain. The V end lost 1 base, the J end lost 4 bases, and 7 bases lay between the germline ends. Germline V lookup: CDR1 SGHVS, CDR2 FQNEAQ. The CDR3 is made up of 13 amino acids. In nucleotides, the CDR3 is TGTGCCAGCAGCTTAGACAGTCTCACTGAAGCTTTCTTT. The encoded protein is CASSLDSLTEAFF.

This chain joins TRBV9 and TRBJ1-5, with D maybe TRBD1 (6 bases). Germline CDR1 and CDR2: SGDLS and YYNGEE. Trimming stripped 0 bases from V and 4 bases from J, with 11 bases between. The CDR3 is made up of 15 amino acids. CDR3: CASSVDRVENQPQHF. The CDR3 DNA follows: TGTGCCAGCAGCGTAGACAGGGTGGAAAATCAGCCCCAGCATTTT.